A single sample gave rise to the 26 T cell receptor beta chains below, sequenced in a study of T-cell reconstitution after alpha-beta-depleted transplantation in children. Unique molecular identifiers were built into the TCRbeta library. TCRdb redid the calling of the PCR reads with MiXCR, one entry per CDR3 protein. The sample holds 200,000 or so distinct CDR3 sequences, around 9.2% seen once. The sample consisted of PBMCs, mostly from graft donor cells, taken 360 days after TCRalphabeta/CD19-depleted stem cell transplant. Receptors were obtained from a male patient between 2 and 10 years old who had a stem cell transplant for acute myeloid leukemia, so the T cells may come from the graft donor.

Ten or more counts support this clonotype. This chain links TRBV20-1 with TRBJ2-1; 9 bases are a match to TRBD2. Trimming at V came to 2 bases and at J to 5 bases, leaving 4 bases not matched to a gene. The CDR3 totals 14 residues. Germline CDR1 and CDR2: DFQATT and SNEGSKA (reference sequence). In nucleotides, the CDR3 is TGCAGTGCTAGACGCGGGAGGGCCCACAATGAGCAGTTCTTC. As protein: CSARRGRAHNEQFF.

A few counts support this clonotype. V gene TRBV20-1 combines with J gene TRBJ2-2; D may be TRBD1 or TRBD2 (5 bases each). CDR3 length: 16 residues. V dropped 1 base and J dropped 6 bases, with 18 bases sitting between them. Germline V lookup: CDR1 DFQATT, CDR2 SNEGSKA (reference sequence). Here the CDR3 DNA reads TGCAGTGCTAGAGGGGACCTATCACGAGGGGCCGGGGAGCTGTTTTTT. It specifies CSARGDLSRGAGELFF.

The V and J genes are TRBV20-1 and TRBJ2-2; 14 nucleotides match TRBD2. Germline CDR1 reads DFQATT; CDR2 reads SNEGSKA (reference sequence). V lost 3 bases, J lost 4 bases, and 4 bases stayed unmatched. This CDR3 is built from 16 residues. The CDR3 is CSARGLAGVPTGELFF. The CDR3 DNA reads TGCAGTGCTAGGGGACTAGCGGGAGTACCCACCGGGGAGCTGTTTTTT.

Comments on this clonotype: This may be a read error: a much more frequent sequence differs by one nucleotide. This chain connects TRBV5-1 to TRBJ2-5; D is tentatively TRBD1 or TRBD2 (5 bases each). CDR1 SGHRS and CDR2 YFSETQ come from the germline V gene. Trimming took 0 bases from V and 3 from J, leaving 6 bases between them. This CDR3 comprises 13 residues. The CDR3: CASSLVGEETQYF. CDR3 nucleotides: TGCGCCAGCAGCTTGGTGGGGGAAGAGACCCAGTACTTC.

This clonotype turned up a few times. The V gene is TRBV6-2 or TRBV6-3, the J gene TRBJ2-1; D is unclear. Trimming took 2 bases from V and 9 from J, leaving 14 bases between them. CDR3 length: 14 residues. Per germline, CDR1 MNHEY and CDR2 SVGEGT. The CDR3 DNA sequence: TGTGCCAGCAGTTACACCCTTGGGTATGGTGAGCAGTTCTTC. It translates to CASSYTLGYGEQFF.

Only a few counts were recorded for this clonotype. This chain connects TRBV11-2 to TRBJ2-7; 7 nucleotides agree with TRBD1. J gave up 2 bases and V 4 bases, and 2 bases lay outside the gene matches. Looked up from germline, CDR1 is SGHAT and CDR2 is FQNNGV. CDR3 length: 13 residues. CDR3 region: CASSWDRPYEQYF. The CDR3 DNA reads TGTGCCAGCAGCTGGGACAGACCCTACGAGCAGTACTTC.

This clonotype turned up a few times. The chain carries TRBV7-2 and TRBJ2-4, with D unclear. Germline V gene lookup returns CDR1 SGHTA and CDR2 FQGNSA. The CDR3 loop spans 16 amino acids. The germline V and J ends were trimmed by 0 bases and 0 bases, with 9 bases remaining between them. CDR3 residues: CASSLAVGLAKNIQYF. CDR3 nucleotide sequence: TGTGCCAGCAGCTTAGCCGTTGGGTTAGCCAAAAACATTCAGTACTTC.

The rearrangement joins TRBV15 to TRBJ1-5; unclear D gene. The germline gives CDR1 LNHNV, CDR2 YYDKDF (reference sequence). The V gene lost 0 bases and the J gene lost 7 bases, with 10 bases spanning the gap. The CDR3 contains 14 residues. CDR3: CATSRDLRDQPQHF. CDR3 DNA sequence: TGTGCCACCAGCAGAGATCTCCGTGACCAGCCCCAGCATTTT.

The chain links TRBV12-3 or TRBV12-4 to TRBJ2-5; D uncertain. V was cut by 6 bases and J by 5 bases, with 10 bases left in between. The CDR3 covers 12 residues. CDR3 in amino acids: CASRSSGETQYF. The CDR3 region has the DNA TGTGCCAGCAGGTCTTCGGGCGAGACCCAGTACTTC.

The chain links TRBV12-3 or TRBV12-4 to TRBJ1-2; a weak D match, TRBD1 (6 bases). CDR3 length equals 14 residues. V lost 3 bases and J 1 base, leaving 9 bases between the germline ends. CDR3 residues: CASSFSRGNYGYTF. The CDR3 DNA reads TGTGCCAGCAGTTTCTCCAGGGGTAACTATGGCTACACCTTC.

This chain links TRBV5-1 with TRBJ1-1; D gene uncertain. Germline V gene sequence: CDR1 SGHRS, CDR2 YFSETQ. The germline V and J ends were trimmed by 4 bases and 7 bases, with 11 bases remaining between them. This CDR3 is 12 amino acids long. The CDR3 loop reads CASSNYGFEAFF. The CDR3 DNA follows: TGCGCCAGCAGCAACTACGGGTTTGAAGCTTTCTTT.

This clonotype occurred many times. The gene calls are TRBV20-1 and TRBJ2-1; D possibly matches TRBD1 or TRBD2 (5 bases each). CDR3 length: 14 amino acids. Trimming took 0 bases from V and 7 from J, leaving 13 bases between them. The germline gives CDR1 DFQATT, CDR2 SNEGSKA (reference sequence). The DNA of the CDR3 is TGCAGTGCTAGAGATGGGGGTGTGGAAAATGAGCAGTTCTTC. Translating it yields CSARDGGVENEQFF.

The chain combines TRBV4-2 with TRBJ2-5; possible D gene TRBD2, 5 bases. V lost 0 bases and J 3 bases, leaving 11 bases between the germline ends. The CDR3 extends over 15 amino acids. CDR1 and CDR2 (germline): LGHNA, YNFKEQ. CDR3 loop: CASSQESAEEETQYF. In DNA form, the CDR3 reads TGTGCCAGCAGCCAAGAGTCGGCGGAGGAAGAGACCCAGTACTTC.

This clonotype was seen only a few times. The chain recombines TRBV27 with TRBJ2-1, with 12 nucleotides matching TRBD2. In germline, CDR1 is MNHEY, CDR2 SMNVEV (reference sequence). The length of the CDR3 is 22 residues. Trimming removed 4 bases from V and 10 bases from J; junction bases left unmatched: 29. The CDR3 spells CASSSIQGAPGTSGFPAREQFF. In DNA form, the CDR3 reads TGTGCCAGCAGTTCTATACAGGGGGCTCCCGGGACTAGCGGGTTCCCAGCTAGGGAGCAGTTCTTC.

This clonotype came up many times. The rearrangement joins TRBV7-9 to TRBJ2-4, with 7 bases lining up with TRBD1. This CDR3 comprises 14 residues. Trimming took 5 bases from V and 2 from J; bases not matched to a gene: 3. Germline loops: CDR1 SEHNR, CDR2 FQNEAQ (reference sequence). CDR3 bases: TGTGCCAGCAGCGCGGACAGGTCCAAAAACATTCAGTACTTC. This encodes CASSADRSKNIQYF.

This clonotype showed up many times. The chain recombines TRBV29-1 with TRBJ1-1; D is ambiguous. Germline values: CDR1 SQVTM, CDR2 ANQGSEA. Deletions cut 4 bases from V and 0 bases from J, with 9 bases between. The CDR3 loop spans 13 amino acids. CDR3 bases: TGCAGCGTTGCAAGGGTCCTGAACACTGAAGCTTTCTTT. Amino acids: CSVARVLNTEAFF.

This rearrangement joins TRBV7-9 to TRBJ2-2; no clear D gene. Trimming took 3 bases from V and 0 from J, leaving 8 bases between them. This CDR3 region has 15 residues. CDR1 and CDR2 (germline): SEHNR, FQNEAQ (reference sequence). This chain's CDR3 is CASSFFLANTGELFF. The DNA of the CDR3 is TGTGCCAGCAGCTTCTTTCTGGCGAACACCGGGGAGCTGTTTTTT.

At least ten counts were recorded for this clonotype. The chain has TRBV25-1 and TRBJ1-3; D is unresolved. The CDR3 runs to 14 residues. CDR1 and CDR2 from the germline V gene are MGHDK and SYGVNS. The V and J ends lost 5 bases and 0 bases respectively, with 8 bases between them. CDR3 coding DNA: TGTGCCAGCAGTCTTAAAGGCTCTGGAAACACCATATATTTT. Its translation: CASSLKGSGNTIYF.

This clonotype was counted at least ten times. The chain combines TRBV12-3 or TRBV12-4 with TRBJ2-5, with 12 bases matching TRBD2. The CDR3 has 17 residues. J was trimmed by 5 bases and V by 3 bases; bases with no gene match: 10. In nucleotides, the CDR3 is TGTGCCAGCAGTTTGAAGGTGACTAGCGGGGGTCGGGAGACCCAGTACTTC. Protein product: CASSLKVTSGGRETQYF.

V gene TRBV4-1 combines with J gene TRBJ1-5; perhaps TRBD1 as D (6 bases). V was shortened by 0 bases and J by 2 bases, with 11 bases between the two germline ends. The CDR3 consists of 16 residues. Germline CDR1 reads MGHRA; CDR2 reads YSYEKL. Written as DNA, the CDR3 is TGCGCCAGCAGCCAAGAGTATGGACAGCGCAATCAGCCCCAGCATTTT. Translation gives CASSQEYGQRNQPQHF.

In this sample, this clonotype turned up a few times. CDR3 in amino acids: CASSQVETKAYNEQFF. The CDR3 region has the DNA TGTGCCAGCAGCCAAGTGGAGACTAAGGCCTACAATGAGCAGTTCTTC. The chain uses TRBV4-2 and TRBJ2-1; maybe TRBD2 (5 bases). The CDR3 runs to 16 residues. V was trimmed by 1 base and J by 2 bases, leaving 12 bases between them. The germline gives CDR1 LGHNA, CDR2 YNFKEQ.

This clonotype was observed many times. The CDR3 bases are TGTGCCAGCATCGATCTTGGGGGCCTAACCTACAATGAGCAGTTCTTC. Translating gives CASIDLGGLTYNEQFF. The chain has TRBV7-2 and TRBJ2-1; weak D call: TRBD1 (6 bases). V was pared by 7 bases and J by 2 bases, with 18 bases between. Germline values: CDR1 SGHTA, CDR2 FQGNSA. The CDR3 runs to 16 residues. Variable domain in full (rest from reference TRBV7-2 and TRBJ2-1): GAGVSQSPSNKVTEKGKDVELRCDPISGHTALYWYRQSLGQGLEFLIYFQGNSAPDKSGLPSDRFSAERTGGSVSTLTIQRTQQEDSAVYLCASIDLGGLTYNEQFFGPGTRLTVL.

This chain links TRBV20-1 with TRBJ2-2, with TRBD2 matching 10 bases. The V segment lost 3 bases and the J segment 2 bases; nucleotides outside the gene matches: 6. Germline lookup yields CDR1 DFQATT and CDR2 SNEGSKA (reference sequence). The CDR3 covers 16 residues. The CDR3 region is CSARIVAGGNTGELFF. CDR3 DNA sequence: TGCAGTGCTAGGATTGTAGCGGGAGGAAACACCGGGGAGCTGTTTTTT.

This clonotype was seen at least ten times. The rearrangement links TRBV29-1 to TRBJ1-1, with D uncertain. V lost 4 bases and J 1 base, leaving 10 bases between the germline ends. This CDR3 comprises 13 residues. Germline V CDR1 and CDR2: SQVTM, ANQGSEA. CDR3 coding DNA: TGCAGCGTTGTATGGCGAAGGAACACTGAAGCTTTCTTT. Its translation: CSVVWRRNTEAFF.

This clonotype was seen at least ten times. The chain is built from TRBV7-2 and TRBJ1-4, with a weak D call TRBD1 (6 bases). Germline assignment: CDR1 SGHTA and CDR2 FQGNSA. Trimming shortened V by 4 bases and J by 0 bases, and 9 bases separated the two germline ends. The CDR3 contains 15 residues. CDR3 bases: TGTGCCAGCAGCTCACAGGGAGCAACTAATGAAAAACTGTTTTTT. Amino acid sequence: CASSSQGATNEKLFF. Drawing the rest from reference TRBV7-2 and TRBJ1-4, the complete variable domain is GAGVSQSPSNKVTEKGKDVELRCDPISGHTALYWYRQSLGQGLEFLIYFQGNSAPDKSGLPSDRFSAERTGGSVSTLTIQRTQQEDSAVYLCASSSQGATNEKLFFGSGTQLSVL.

This clonotype occurred many times. The genes are TRBV5-1 and TRBJ2-3; no reliable D call. V lost 1 base to trimming and J lost 4 bases, with 13 bases between them. Germline V gene lookup returns CDR1 SGHRS and CDR2 YFSETQ. CDR3 length: 15 amino acids. In nucleotides, the CDR3 is TGCGCCAGCAGCTTGTTCCAGGATCAAGCAGATACGCAGTATTTT. Translation: CASSLFQDQADTQYF.